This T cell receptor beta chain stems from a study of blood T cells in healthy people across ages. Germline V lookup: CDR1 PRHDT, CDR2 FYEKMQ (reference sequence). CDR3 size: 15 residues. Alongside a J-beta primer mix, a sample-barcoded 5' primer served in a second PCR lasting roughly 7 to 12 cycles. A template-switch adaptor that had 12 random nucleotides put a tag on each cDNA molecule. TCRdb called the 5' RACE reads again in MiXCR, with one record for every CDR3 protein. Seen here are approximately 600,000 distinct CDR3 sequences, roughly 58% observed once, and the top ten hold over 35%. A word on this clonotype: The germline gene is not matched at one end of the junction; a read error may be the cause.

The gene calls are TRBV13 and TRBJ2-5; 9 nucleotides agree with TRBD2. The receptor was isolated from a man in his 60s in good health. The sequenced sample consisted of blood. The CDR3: CASSLSGGNQESQYF. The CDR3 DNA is TGTGCCAGCAGCCTAAGCGGGGGGAACCAAGAGTCCCAGTACTTC.